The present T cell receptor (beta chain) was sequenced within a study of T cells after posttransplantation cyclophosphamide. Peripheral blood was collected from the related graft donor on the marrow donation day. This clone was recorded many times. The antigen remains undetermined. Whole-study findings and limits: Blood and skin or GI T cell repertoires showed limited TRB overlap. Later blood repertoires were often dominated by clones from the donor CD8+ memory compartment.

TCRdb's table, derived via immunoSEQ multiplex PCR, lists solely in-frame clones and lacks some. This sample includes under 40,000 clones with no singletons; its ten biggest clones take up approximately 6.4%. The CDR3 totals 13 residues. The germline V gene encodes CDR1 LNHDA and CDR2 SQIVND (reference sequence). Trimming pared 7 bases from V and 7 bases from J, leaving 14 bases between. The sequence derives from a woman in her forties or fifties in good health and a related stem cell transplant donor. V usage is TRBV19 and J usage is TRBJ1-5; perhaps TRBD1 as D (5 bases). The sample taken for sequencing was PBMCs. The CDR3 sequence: CASKTQGYQPQHF. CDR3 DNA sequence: TGTGCCAGTAAGACGCAGGGTTACCAGCCCCAGCATTTT.